The clone carrying this T cell receptor beta chain was seen more than once but under ten times. Its antigen is currently unknown. This entry belongs to a study of cytomegalovirus exposure and HLA in healthy donors. For the study at large: Of approximately 400 genotyped donors, 70% to 85% clustered with self-reported Caucasian donors. Whole-study findings and limits: An analysis done earlier found most TCR beta V segments productive about 90% or about 30% of the time.

Healthy bone marrow donors supplied every sample. Likely unrecorded immune exposures existed in these nominally healthy donors. Amplification used 60 Vbeta primers and 13 Jbeta primers. Clones were sequenced by immunoSEQ multiplex PCR, and TCRdb holds only the in-frame ones, with some missing. The data contain fewer than 120,000 clones, 76% of them seen just once; the ten biggest clones take up 10% to 15%. Germline lookup yields CDR1 MNHEY and CDR2 SMNVEV (reference sequence). The CDR3 is 15 residues long. Trimming cost V 5 bases and J 5 bases; bases outside gene matches: 8. The specimen was PBMCs. The TCR sequence derives from a man aged 25-45 years in good health and CMV-seropositive. This chain links TRBV27 with TRBJ2-3, with 9 bases identical to TRBD2. The DNA of the CDR3 is TGTGCCAGCAGTCCCTACGCGGGGGGGAGAGATACGCAGTATTTT. Its translation is CASSPYAGGRDTQYF.